These 30 T cell receptor beta chains share one sample of origin, sequenced in a study of T cell changes during pregnancy in multiple sclerosis. Profiling relied on immunoSEQ multiplex PCR, and the TCRdb table lists in-frame clones only, not all of them. The sample lists 50,000 or so clones; almost 95% were seen once. The material sequenced was peripheral blood, taken in the third trimester of pregnancy. These receptors were collected from a female donor with multiple sclerosis, enrolled in a pregnancy study.

CDR3 amino acids: CASSLELGRGWQPQHF. The CDR3 nucleotides are TGTGCCAGCAGCTTAGAACTAGGGCGGGGATGGCAGCCCCAGCATTTT. The rearrangement links TRBV7-8 to TRBJ1-5, with D unclear. Germline V gene lookup returns CDR1 SGHVS and CDR2 FQNEAQ. V gave up 1 base and J gave up 7 bases, with 17 bases separating them. The CDR3 spans 16 residues.

This rearrangement joins TRBV19 to TRBJ2-2; D unresolved. V lost 2 bases to trimming and J lost 5 bases, with 9 bases between them. Germline V gives CDR1 LNHDA, CDR2 SQIVND (reference sequence). The CDR3 is made up of 14 amino acids. The CDR3 DNA sequence: TGTGCCAGTAGTATAACGTCTCTAACCGGGGAGCTGTTTTTT. Protein: CASSITSLTGELFF.

This chain uses TRBV7-6 with TRBJ2-3; D is perhaps TRBD1 (6 bases). The V gene lost 2 bases and the J gene lost 4 bases, with 10 bases spanning the gap. The CDR3 spans 14 residues. Germline V lookup: CDR1 SGHVS, CDR2 FNYEAQ. The CDR3 loop is CASSLTAGADTQYF. CDR3 in DNA: TGTGCCAGCAGCTTAACAGCAGGGGCAGATACGCAGTATTTT.

The V gene is TRBV14, the J gene TRBJ2-5; no clear D. This CDR3 is 15 amino acids long. The germline CDR1 and CDR2 sequences are SGHDN and FVKESK. V lost 0 bases to trimming and J lost 2 bases, with 10 bases between them. The CDR3: CASSQDRVVQETQYF. CDR3 DNA: TGTGCCAGCAGCCAAGATAGAGTAGTACAAGAGACCCAGTACTTC.

On this clone itself: Additional DNA sequences in this sample encode the identical CDR3. CDR3 sequence: CASSPSGSSYEQYF. The DNA for the CDR3 is TGCGCCAGCAGCCCCTCCGGGTCGTCCTACGAGCAGTACTTC. The gene calls are TRBV5-1 and TRBJ2-7, with unresolved D. This CDR3 comprises 14 residues. Germline values: CDR1 SGHRS, CDR2 YFSETQ. The V and J ends lost 4 bases and 1 base respectively, with 12 bases between them.

The V and J genes are TRBV13 and TRBJ2-7, with 12 bases aligning to TRBD2. Germline V gives CDR1 PRHDT, CDR2 FYEKMQ (reference sequence). The CDR3 has 15 residues. Trimming cost V 3 bases and J 4 bases; bases outside gene matches: 4. This CDR3 reads CASSLGTSGPYEQYF. CDR3 bases: TGTGCCAGCAGCTTGGGGACTAGCGGGCCATACGAGCAGTACTTC. Using reference TRBV13 and TRBJ2-7 for the parts outside the CDR3, the full variable domain is AAGVIQSPRHLIKEKRETATLKCYPIPRHDTVYWYQQGPGQDPQFLISFYEKMQSDKGSIPDRFSAQQFSDYHSELNMSSLELGDSALYFCASSLGTSGPYEQYFGPGTRLTVT.

This chain joins TRBV5-4 and TRBJ1-4; TRBD1 matches at 9 bases. Germline V gene lookup returns CDR1 SGHNT and CDR2 YYREEE (reference sequence). The CDR3 loop spans 16 amino acids. Trimming cost V 4 bases and J 3 bases; bases outside gene matches: 7. The CDR3 DNA follows: TGTGCCAGCAGCCCCGGGACAGGGTCGGCTAATGAAAAACTGTTTTTT. Protein: CASSPGTGSANEKLFF.

The rearrangement links TRBV10-3 to TRBJ2-7, with a weak D call TRBD2 (6 bases). V was cut by 4 bases and J by 2 bases, with 12 bases left in between. The CDR3 sequence is 14 residues long. CDR1 and CDR2 from the germline V gene are ENHRY and SYGVKD. CDR3 in DNA: TGTGCCATCAGTGGAACGGGGGTGACCTACGAGCAGTACTTC. Protein sequence: CAISGTGVTYEQYF.

In DNA form, the CDR3 reads TGTGCCAGCAGCTTAATGGTGTCAGGGTCGAACACCGGGGAGCTGTTTTTT. Residues: CASSLMVSGSNTGELFF. The chain couples TRBV7-8 to TRBJ2-2; D may be TRBD1 (5 bases). The CDR3 spans 17 residues. V was cut by 2 bases and J by 0 bases, with 13 bases left in between. Germline-derived CDR1 and CDR2 are SGHVS and FQNEAQ.

V and J are TRBV4-3 and TRBJ1-1; 10 positions match TRBD1. The ends lost 4 bases at V and 5 bases at J; junction bases unmatched: 7. This CDR3 has 15 residues. The germline V gene encodes CDR1 LGHNA and CDR2 YSLEER. This CDR3 reads CASSRGTGDRTEAFF. CDR3 DNA sequence: TGCGCCAGCAGCCGGGGGACAGGGGATCGTACTGAAGCTTTCTTT.

J is TRBJ2-7 and V is TRBV7-6; maybe TRBD2 (5 bases). V was shortened by 4 bases and J by 2 bases, with 15 bases between the two germline ends. The germline V gene encodes CDR1 SGHVS and CDR2 FNYEAQ. The CDR3 totals 15 residues. The CDR3 DNA is TGTGCCAGCAGCTCGGAGCCGGCGGGTACCTACGAGCAGTACTTC. Its protein product is CASSSEPAGTYEQYF.

The rearrangement links TRBV28 to TRBJ1-4; D call uncertain. Germline CDR1 MDHEN, CDR2 SYDVKM. This CDR3 comprises 12 residues. V was cut by 6 bases and J by 10 bases, with 12 bases left in between. CDR3 loop: CASSPPRGKLFF. The DNA of the CDR3 is TGTGCCAGCAGCCCGCCGAGAGGAAAACTGTTTTTT.

The V and J genes are TRBV7-9 and TRBJ2-2, with D maybe TRBD1 (5 bases). Between the trimmed V and J ends, which lost 0 bases and 2 bases, there was a span of 13 bases. This CDR3 region has 17 residues. Germline-derived CDR1 and CDR2 are SEHNR and FQNEAQ (reference sequence). The DNA of the CDR3 is TGTGCCAGCAGCTTAGCGGGGCTAGTCGCCAACACCGGGGAGCTGTTTTTT. Protein: CASSLAGLVANTGELFF.

V and J are TRBV4-2 and TRBJ1-4, with 9 bases matching TRBD1. Unmatched junction bases numbered 8, after V lost 6 bases and J lost 6 bases. The germline gives CDR1 LGHNA, CDR2 YNFKEQ. The CDR3 sequence is 15 residues long. DNA of the CDR3: TGTGCCAGCAGGAGACTACAGGGGGCAGATGAAAAACTGTTTTTT. As protein: CASRRLQGADEKLFF.

The rearrangement links TRBV21-1 to TRBJ2-4; the listed D gene, TRBD1, was not tested against the DNA. TRBV21-1 is an annotated pseudogene. CDR3 length: 18 amino acids. The CDR3 here is CASSKGGTGMNPKNIQYF. In DNA form, the CDR3 reads TGTGCCAGCAGCAAAGGGGGAACAGGAATGAATCCCAAAAACATTCAGTACTTC.

This clone showed up just a few times. The chain combines TRBV15 with TRBJ2-3, with no clear D. CDR3 length: 13 residues. Germline V gene data show CDR1 as LNHNV and CDR2 as YYDKDF (reference sequence). The germline V and J ends were trimmed by 5 bases and 6 bases, with 12 bases remaining between them. CDR3 loop: CATSLEVRDTQYF. The CDR3 DNA follows: TGTGCCACCAGCTTAGAGGTTCGGGATACGCAGTATTTT.

This chain connects TRBV19 to TRBJ2-7; 8 positions agree with TRBD1. Germline V gene data show CDR1 as LNHDA and CDR2 as SQIVND (reference sequence). V gave up 6 bases and J gave up 4 bases; unmatched junction bases: 5. This CDR3 comprises 13 residues. CDR3 sequence: CASSRQGTYEQYF. CDR3 nucleotide sequence: TGTGCCAGTAGCCGACAGGGGACTTACGAGCAGTACTTC.

The rearrangement links TRBV29-1 to TRBJ1-1, with D possibly TRBD1 on 5 matching bases. CDR1 and CDR2 (germline): SQVTM, ANQGSEA. CDR3 length: 13 amino acids. Trimming took off 4 bases at V and 5 bases at J, with 14 bases between the two ends. The CDR3 DNA follows: TGCAGCGTTGTACAGGACGGGGGAACTGAAGCTTTCTTT. Translated: CSVVQDGGTEAFF.

The chain uses TRBV7-2 and TRBJ2-2, with a weak D call TRBD2 (6 bases). The CDR3 is 15 residues long. Germline V gives CDR1 SGHTA, CDR2 FQGNSA. V shed 2 bases and J shed 4 bases, with 11 bases lying between them. CDR3 in DNA: TGTGCCAGCAGCTTAATGAGCGGGTCCACCGGGGAGCTGTTTTTT. It translates to CASSLMSGSTGELFF.

The chain carries TRBV19 and TRBJ2-7; a possible D gene is TRBD1 (6 bases). The germline V and J ends were trimmed by 3 bases and 5 bases, with 14 bases remaining between them. This CDR3 comprises 14 residues. Looked up from germline, CDR1 is LNHDA and CDR2 is SQIVND (reference sequence). The CDR3 DNA follows: TGTGCCAGTAGTATTTGGGGGCGCCCCGACGAGCAGTACTTC. Translation: CASSIWGRPDEQYF.

CDR3 bases: TGTGCCAGCAGCGTACAGGGGACAGATACGCAGTATTTT. Amino acids: CASSVQGTDTQYF. The chain employs TRBV5-4 and TRBJ2-3; 7 nucleotides align to TRBD1. V lost 4 bases, J lost 3 bases, and 2 bases stayed unmatched. Germline CDR1 is SGHNT and CDR2 is YYREEE (reference sequence). The CDR3 contains 13 residues. Full variable domain (missing parts from reference TRBV5-4 and TRBJ2-3): ETGVTQSPTHLIKTRGQQVTLRCSSQSGHNTVSWYQQALGQGPQFIFQYYREEENGRGNFPPRFSGLQFPNYSSELNVNALELDDSALYLCASSVQGTDTQYFGPGTRLTVL.

This chain links TRBV12-5 with TRBJ2-7; possible D gene TRBD1, 6 bases. V was trimmed by 2 bases and J by 4 bases, leaving 12 bases between them. Germline V CDR1 and CDR2: LGHNT, FRNRAP. The length of the CDR3 is 14 residues. CDR3 sequence: CASGLSNRAYEQYF. Here the CDR3 DNA reads TGTGCTAGTGGTTTGTCCAACAGGGCTTACGAGCAGTACTTC.

The chain carries TRBV6-5 and TRBJ2-1; unclear D gene. The CDR3 length is 14 residues. CDR1 is MNHEY, CDR2 SVGAGI, per germline. Between the trimmed V and J ends, which lost 6 bases and 7 bases, there was a span of 16 bases. Here the CDR3 reads CASSLLGRLNEQFF. The CDR3 nucleotides are TGTGCCAGCAGCCTCTTGGGCAGGTTGAATGAGCAGTTCTTC.

J is TRBJ2-7 and V is TRBV27; D possibly corresponds to TRBD2 (5 bases). In germline, CDR1 is MNHEY, CDR2 SMNVEV (reference sequence). Between the trimmed V and J ends, which lost 0 bases and 7 bases, there was a span of 10 bases. CDR3 length equals 13 residues. The CDR3 bases are TGTGCCAGCAGTTTATCTCGGGATAGGGAGCAGTACTTC. It is translated as CASSLSRDREQYF.

The V gene is TRBV27, the J gene TRBJ1-2, with a weak D call TRBD1 (5 bases). Trimming left V 1 base short and J 0 bases short, with 12 bases between. The CDR3 sequence is 16 residues long. CDR1 and CDR2 (germline): MNHEY, SMNVEV (reference sequence). In nucleotides, the CDR3 is TGTGCCAGCAGTTTATGGGCAGGGTCGGCTAACTATGGCTACACCTTC. Its translation is CASSLWAGSANYGYTF.

This clone occurred a few times. The chain couples TRBV6-5 to TRBJ1-1; a possible D gene is TRBD1 (6 bases). This CDR3 comprises 15 residues. Germline CDR1 reads MNHEY; CDR2 reads SVGAGI. V dropped 8 bases and J dropped 10 bases, with 26 bases sitting between them. The CDR3 loop is CASHRGGRGVGGAFF. CDR3 nucleotide sequence: TGTGCCAGCCACCGAGGGGGAAGAGGGGTTGGGGGAGCTTTCTTT.

This chain links TRBV27 with TRBJ1-1, with a weak D call TRBD1 (6 bases). Germline CDR1 and CDR2: MNHEY and SMNVEV (reference sequence). Trimming pared 7 bases from V and 4 bases from J, leaving 13 bases between. This CDR3 is 13 amino acids long. The CDR3 nucleotides are TGTGCCAGCATGGGGGCCTTGGGCACTGAAGCTTTCTTT. Encoded protein: CASMGALGTEAFF.

This chain joins TRBV7-6 and TRBJ2-5; D unresolved. With 3 bases removed from V and 1 base from J, the gap between germline ends came to 6 bases. The CDR3 runs to 13 residues. Germline CDR1 SGHVS, CDR2 FNYEAQ. For the CDR3, the DNA is TGTGCCAGCAGCTTTGGCAGCCAAGAGACCCAGTACTTC. Translated: CASSFGSQETQYF.

V is TRBV7-2 and J is TRBJ1-5; D unresolved. CDR3 length: 13 amino acids. Looked up from germline, CDR1 is SGHTA and CDR2 is FQGNSA. V dropped 5 bases and J dropped 3 bases, with 8 bases sitting between them. CDR3: CASSLGLNQPQHF. Here the CDR3 DNA reads TGTGCCAGCAGCCTGGGCCTCAATCAGCCCCAGCATTTT.

The chain recombines TRBV9 with TRBJ2-1, with D perhaps TRBD2 (6 bases). Germline CDR1 SGDLS, CDR2 YYNGEE. Between the trimmed V and J ends, which lost 0 bases and 3 bases, there was a span of 10 bases. The CDR3 contains 15 residues. The CDR3 coding sequence is TGTGCCAGCAGCGTAGAGGGGACTTACTACAATGAGCAGTTCTTC. It specifies CASSVEGTYYNEQFF.